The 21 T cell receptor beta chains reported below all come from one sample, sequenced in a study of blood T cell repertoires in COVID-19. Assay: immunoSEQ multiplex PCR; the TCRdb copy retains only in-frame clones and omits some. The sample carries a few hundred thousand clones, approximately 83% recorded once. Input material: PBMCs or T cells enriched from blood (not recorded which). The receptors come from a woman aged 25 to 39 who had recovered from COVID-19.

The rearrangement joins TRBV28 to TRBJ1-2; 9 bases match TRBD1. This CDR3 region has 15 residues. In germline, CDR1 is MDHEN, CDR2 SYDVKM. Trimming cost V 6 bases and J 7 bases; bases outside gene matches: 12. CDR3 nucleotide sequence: TGTGCCAGCAGATTCCCGGGACAGGGCGCCCTTGGCTACACCTTC. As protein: CASRFPGQGALGYTF.

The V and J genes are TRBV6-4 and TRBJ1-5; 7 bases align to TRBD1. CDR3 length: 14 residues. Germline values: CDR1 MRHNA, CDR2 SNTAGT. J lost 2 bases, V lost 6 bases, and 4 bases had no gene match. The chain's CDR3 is CASSPQGGNQPQHF. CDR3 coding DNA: TGTGCCAGCAGCCCGCAGGGGGGCAATCAGCCCCAGCATTTT.

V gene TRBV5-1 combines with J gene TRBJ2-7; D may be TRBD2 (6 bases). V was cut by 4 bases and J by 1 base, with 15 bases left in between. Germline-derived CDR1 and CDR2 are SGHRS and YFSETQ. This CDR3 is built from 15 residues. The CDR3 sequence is CASSRDNRGSYEQYF. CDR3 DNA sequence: TGCGCCAGCAGCCGCGATAACCGGGGGTCCTACGAGCAGTACTTC.

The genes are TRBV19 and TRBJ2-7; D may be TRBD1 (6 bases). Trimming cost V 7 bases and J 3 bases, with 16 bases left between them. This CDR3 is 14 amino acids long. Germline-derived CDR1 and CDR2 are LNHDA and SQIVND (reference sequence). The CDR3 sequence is CASKFRDTYYEQYF. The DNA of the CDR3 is TGTGCCAGTAAATTCCGGGACACCTACTACGAGCAGTACTTC.

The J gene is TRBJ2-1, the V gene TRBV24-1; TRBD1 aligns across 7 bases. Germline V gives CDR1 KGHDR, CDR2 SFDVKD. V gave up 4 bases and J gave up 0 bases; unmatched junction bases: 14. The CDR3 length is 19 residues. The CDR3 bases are TGTGCCACCAGTGACCTTCGGGACAGCCTAAGAACCTCCTACAATGAGCAGTTCTTC. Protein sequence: CATSDLRDSLRTSYNEQFF.

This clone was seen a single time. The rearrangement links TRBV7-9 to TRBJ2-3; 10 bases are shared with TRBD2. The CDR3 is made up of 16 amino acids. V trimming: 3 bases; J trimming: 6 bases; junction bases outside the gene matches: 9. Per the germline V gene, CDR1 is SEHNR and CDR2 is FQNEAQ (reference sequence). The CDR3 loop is CASSLAPGLARDTQYF. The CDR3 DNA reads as TGTGCCAGCAGCTTGGCCCCGGGACTAGCGAGGGATACGCAGTATTTT. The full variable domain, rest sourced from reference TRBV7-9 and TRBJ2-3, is DTGVSQNPRHKITKRGQNVTFRCDPISEHNRLYWYRQTLGQGPEFLTYFQNEAQLEKSRLLSDRFSAERPKGSFSTLEIQRTEQGDSAMYLCASSLAPGLARDTQYFGPGTRLTVL.

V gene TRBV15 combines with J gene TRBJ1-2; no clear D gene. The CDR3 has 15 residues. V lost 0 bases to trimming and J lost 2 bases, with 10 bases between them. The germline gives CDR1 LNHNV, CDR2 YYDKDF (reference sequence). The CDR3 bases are TGTGCCACCAGCAGAGATGTGAGCGGAAACTATGGCTACACCTTC. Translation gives CATSRDVSGNYGYTF.

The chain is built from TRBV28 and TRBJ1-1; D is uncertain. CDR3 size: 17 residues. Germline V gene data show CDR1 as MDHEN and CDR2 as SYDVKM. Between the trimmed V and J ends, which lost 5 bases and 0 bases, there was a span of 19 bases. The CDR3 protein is CASSTHTVGEMNTEAFF. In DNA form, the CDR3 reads TGTGCCAGCAGTACGCATACGGTCGGGGAAATGAACACTGAAGCTTTCTTT.

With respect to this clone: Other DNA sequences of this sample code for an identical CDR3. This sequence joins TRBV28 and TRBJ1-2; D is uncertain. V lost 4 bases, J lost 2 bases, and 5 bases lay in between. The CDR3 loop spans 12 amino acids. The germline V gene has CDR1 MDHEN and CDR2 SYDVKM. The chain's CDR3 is CASSYSNYGYTF. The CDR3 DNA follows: TGTGCCAGCAGTTACAGCAACTATGGCTACACCTTC.

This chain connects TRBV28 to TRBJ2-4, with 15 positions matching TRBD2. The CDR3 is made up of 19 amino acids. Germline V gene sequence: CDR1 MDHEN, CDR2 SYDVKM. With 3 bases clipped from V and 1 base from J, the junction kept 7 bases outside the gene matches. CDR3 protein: CASSFGLAGGEGAKNIQYF. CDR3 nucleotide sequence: TGTGCCAGCAGTTTTGGACTAGCGGGAGGGGAGGGGGCCAAAAACATTCAGTACTTC.

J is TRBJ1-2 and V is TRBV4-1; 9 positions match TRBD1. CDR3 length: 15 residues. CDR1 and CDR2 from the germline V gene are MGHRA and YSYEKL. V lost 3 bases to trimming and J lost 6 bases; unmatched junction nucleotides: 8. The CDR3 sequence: CASSQGQGTLNGYTF. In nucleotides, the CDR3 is TGCGCCAGCAGCCAGGGACAGGGCACTCTAAATGGCTACACCTTC.

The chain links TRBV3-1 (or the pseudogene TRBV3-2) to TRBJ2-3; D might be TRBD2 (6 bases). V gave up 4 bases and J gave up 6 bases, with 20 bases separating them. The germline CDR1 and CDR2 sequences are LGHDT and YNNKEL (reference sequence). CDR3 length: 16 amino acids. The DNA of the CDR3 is TGTGCCAGCAGCCTCTCCTTTGGCGGGGCCGGGGATACGCAGTATTTT. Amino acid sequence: CASSLSFGGAGDTQYF.

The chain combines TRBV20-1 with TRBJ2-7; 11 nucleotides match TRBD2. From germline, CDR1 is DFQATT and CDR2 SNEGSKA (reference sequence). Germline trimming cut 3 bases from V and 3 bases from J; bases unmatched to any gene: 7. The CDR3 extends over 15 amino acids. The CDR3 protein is CSASVLAGGFYEQYF. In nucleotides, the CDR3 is TGCAGTGCTAGTGTCCTAGCGGGAGGTTTCTACGAGCAGTACTTC.

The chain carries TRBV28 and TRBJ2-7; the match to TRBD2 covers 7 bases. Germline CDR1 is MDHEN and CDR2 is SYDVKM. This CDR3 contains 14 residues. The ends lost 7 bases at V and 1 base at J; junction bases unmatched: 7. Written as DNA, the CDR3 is TGTGCCAGCATCAAACTGGGAGGGTCCTACGAGCAGTACTTC. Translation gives CASIKLGGSYEQYF.

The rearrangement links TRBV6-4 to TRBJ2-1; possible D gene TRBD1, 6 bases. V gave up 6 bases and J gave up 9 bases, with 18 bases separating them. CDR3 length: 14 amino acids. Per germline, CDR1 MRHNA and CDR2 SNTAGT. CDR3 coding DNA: TGTGCCAGCAGGGAGCTACCAGGGGTACCTGAGCAGTTCTTC. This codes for CASRELPGVPEQFF.

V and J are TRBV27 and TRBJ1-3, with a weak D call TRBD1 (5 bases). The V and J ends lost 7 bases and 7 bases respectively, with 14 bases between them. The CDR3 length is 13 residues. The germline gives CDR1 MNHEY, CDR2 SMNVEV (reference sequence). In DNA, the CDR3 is TGTGCCAGCAATAGGGGCCGTTGTAACACCATATATTTT. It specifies CASNRGRCNTIYF.

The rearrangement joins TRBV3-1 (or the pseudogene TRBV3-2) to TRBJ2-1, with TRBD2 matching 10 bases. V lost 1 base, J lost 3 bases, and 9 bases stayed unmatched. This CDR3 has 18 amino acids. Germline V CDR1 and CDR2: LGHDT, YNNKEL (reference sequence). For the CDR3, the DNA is TGTGCCAGCAGCCAAGGAGTAGCTAGCGGGAGACTCTACAATGAGCAGTTCTTC. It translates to CASSQGVASGRLYNEQFF.

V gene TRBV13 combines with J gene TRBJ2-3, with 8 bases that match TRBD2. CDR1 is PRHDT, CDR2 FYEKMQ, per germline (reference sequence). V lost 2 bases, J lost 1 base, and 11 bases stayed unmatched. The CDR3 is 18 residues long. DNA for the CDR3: TGTGCCAGCAGCTTAACTGAGGGTAGTAGCGGGGGCACAGATACGCAGTATTTT. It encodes CASSLTEGSSGGTDTQYF.

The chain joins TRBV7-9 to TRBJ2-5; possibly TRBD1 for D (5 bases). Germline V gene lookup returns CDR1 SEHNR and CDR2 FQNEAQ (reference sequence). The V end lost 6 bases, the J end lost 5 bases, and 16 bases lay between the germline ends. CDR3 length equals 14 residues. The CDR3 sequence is CASRKGQVWETQYF. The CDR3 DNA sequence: TGTGCCAGCAGGAAGGGGCAAGTGTGGGAGACCCAGTACTTC.

The CDR3 coding sequence is TGTGCCAGCACCCACGATAGCAAGACCGGGGAGCTGTTTTTT. This translates into CASTHDSKTGELFF. The chain combines TRBV9 with TRBJ2-2; D ambiguous. The CDR3 runs to 14 residues. Per the germline V gene, CDR1 is SGDLS and CDR2 is YYNGEE. V was clipped by 6 bases and J by 5 bases, with 14 bases between them.

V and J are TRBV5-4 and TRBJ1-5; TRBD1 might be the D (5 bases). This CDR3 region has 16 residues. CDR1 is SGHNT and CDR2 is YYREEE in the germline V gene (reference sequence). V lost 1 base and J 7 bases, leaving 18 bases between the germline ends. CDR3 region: CASSLNGLSGNQPQHF. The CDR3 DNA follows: TGTGCCAGCAGCTTGAATGGGTTGTCAGGGAACCAGCCCCAGCATTTT. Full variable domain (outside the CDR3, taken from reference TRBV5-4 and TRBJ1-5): ETGVTQSPTHLIKTRGQQVTLRCSSQSGHNTVSWYQQALGQGPQFIFQYYREEENGRGNFPPRFSGLQFPNYSSELNVNALELDDSALYLCASSLNGLSGNQPQHFGDGTRLSIL.